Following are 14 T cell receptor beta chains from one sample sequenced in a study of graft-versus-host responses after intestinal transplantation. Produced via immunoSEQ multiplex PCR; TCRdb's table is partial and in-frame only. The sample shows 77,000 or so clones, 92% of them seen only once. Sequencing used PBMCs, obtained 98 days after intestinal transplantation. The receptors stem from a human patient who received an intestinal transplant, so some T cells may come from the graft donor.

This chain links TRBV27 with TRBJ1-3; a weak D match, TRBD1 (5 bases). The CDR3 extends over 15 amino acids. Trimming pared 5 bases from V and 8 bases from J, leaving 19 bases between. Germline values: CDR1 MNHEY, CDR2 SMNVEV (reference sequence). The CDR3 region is CASSRWQGRGDTIYF. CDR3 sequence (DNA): TGTGCCAGCAGTCGCTGGCAGGGTCGGGGGGACACCATATATTTT.

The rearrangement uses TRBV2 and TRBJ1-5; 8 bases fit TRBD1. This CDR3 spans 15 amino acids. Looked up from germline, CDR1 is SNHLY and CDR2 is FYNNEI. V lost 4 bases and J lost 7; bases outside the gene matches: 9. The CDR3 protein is CASSGLTGEGQPQHF. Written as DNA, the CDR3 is TGTGCCAGCAGTGGTTTGACAGGGGAGGGACAGCCCCAGCATTTT.

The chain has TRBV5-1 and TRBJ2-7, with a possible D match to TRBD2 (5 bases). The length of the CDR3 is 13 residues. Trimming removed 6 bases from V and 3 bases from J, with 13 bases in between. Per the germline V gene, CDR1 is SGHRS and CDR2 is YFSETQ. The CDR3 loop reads CASKGGQIYEQYF. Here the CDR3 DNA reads TGCGCCAGCAAGGGCGGGCAGATCTACGAGCAGTACTTC.

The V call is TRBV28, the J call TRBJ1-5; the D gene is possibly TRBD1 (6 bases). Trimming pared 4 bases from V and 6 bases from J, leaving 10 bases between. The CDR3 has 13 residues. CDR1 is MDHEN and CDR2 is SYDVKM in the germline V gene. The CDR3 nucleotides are TGTGCCAGCAGTTACCCAGGGGTTCAGCCCCAGCATTTT. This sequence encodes CASSYPGVQPQHF.

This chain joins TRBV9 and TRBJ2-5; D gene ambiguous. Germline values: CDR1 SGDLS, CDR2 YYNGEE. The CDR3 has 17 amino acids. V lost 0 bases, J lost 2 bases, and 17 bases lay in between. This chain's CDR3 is CASSVGLADGLQETQYF. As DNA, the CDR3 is TGTGCCAGCAGCGTAGGTTTGGCGGATGGATTACAAGAGACCCAGTACTTC.

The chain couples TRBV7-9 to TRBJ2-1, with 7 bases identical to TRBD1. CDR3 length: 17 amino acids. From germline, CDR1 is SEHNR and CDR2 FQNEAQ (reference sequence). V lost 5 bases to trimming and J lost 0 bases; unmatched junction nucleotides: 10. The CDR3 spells CASSPRQGKASYNEQFF. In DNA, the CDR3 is TGTGCCAGCAGCCCCCGACAGGGAAAGGCCTCCTACAATGAGCAGTTCTTC.

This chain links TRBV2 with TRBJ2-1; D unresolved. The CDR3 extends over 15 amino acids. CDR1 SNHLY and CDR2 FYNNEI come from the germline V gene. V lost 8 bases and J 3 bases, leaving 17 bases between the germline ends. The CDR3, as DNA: TGTGCCAGCGCCTCCATTCTTGACAACTACAATGAGCAGTTCTTC. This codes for CASASILDNYNEQFF.

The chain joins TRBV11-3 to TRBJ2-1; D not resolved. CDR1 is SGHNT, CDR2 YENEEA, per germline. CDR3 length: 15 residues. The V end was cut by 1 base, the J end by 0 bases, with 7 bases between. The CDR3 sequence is CASSLGVASYNEQFF. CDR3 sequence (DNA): TGTGCCAGCAGCTTAGGAGTGGCCTCCTACAATGAGCAGTTCTTC.

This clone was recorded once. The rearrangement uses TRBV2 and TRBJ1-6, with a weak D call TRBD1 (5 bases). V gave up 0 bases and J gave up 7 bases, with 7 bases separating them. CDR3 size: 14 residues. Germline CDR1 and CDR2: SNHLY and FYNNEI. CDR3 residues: CASSEAGVNSPLHF. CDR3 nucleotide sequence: TGTGCCAGCAGTGAAGCAGGGGTGAATTCACCCCTCCACTTT. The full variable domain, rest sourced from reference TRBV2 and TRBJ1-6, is EPEVTQTPSHQVTQMGQEVILRCVPISNHLYFYWYRQILGQKVEFLVSFYNNEISEKSEIFDDQFSVERPDGSNFTLKIRSTKLEDSAMYFCASSEAGVNSPLHFGNGTRLTVT.

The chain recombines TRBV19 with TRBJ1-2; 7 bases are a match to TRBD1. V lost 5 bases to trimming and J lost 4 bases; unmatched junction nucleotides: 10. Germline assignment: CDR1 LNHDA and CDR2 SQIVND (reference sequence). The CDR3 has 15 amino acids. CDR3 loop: CASSSQGYGGYGYTF. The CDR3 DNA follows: TGTGCCAGTAGTTCACAGGGGTATGGGGGCTATGGCTACACCTTC.

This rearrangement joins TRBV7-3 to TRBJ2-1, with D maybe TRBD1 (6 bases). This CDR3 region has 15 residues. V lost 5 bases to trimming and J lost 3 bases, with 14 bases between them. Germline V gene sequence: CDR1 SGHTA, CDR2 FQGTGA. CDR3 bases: TGTGCCAGCAGCGTATGGACAGCCCACTACAATGAGCAGTTCTTC. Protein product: CASSVWTAHYNEQFF. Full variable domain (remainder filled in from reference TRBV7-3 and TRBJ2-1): GAGVSQTPSNKVTEKGKYVELRCDPISGHTALYWYRQSLGQGPEFLIYFQGTGAADDSGLPNDRFFAVRPEGSVSTLKIQRTERGDSAVYLCASSVWTAHYNEQFFGPGTRLTVL.

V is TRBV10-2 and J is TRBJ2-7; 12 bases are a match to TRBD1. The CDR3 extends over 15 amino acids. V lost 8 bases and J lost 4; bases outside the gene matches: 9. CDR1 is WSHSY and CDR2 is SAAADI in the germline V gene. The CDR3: CASCRGTGGVYEQYF. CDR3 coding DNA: TGCGCCAGCTGCCGGGGGACAGGGGGCGTTTACGAGCAGTACTTC.

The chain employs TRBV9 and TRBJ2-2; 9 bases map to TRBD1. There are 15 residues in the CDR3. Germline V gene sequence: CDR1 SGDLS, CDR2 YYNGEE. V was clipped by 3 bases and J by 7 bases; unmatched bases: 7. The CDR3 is CASSEGRTGDGELFF. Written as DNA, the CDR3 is TGTGCCAGCAGCGAGGGCAGGACAGGGGACGGGGAGCTGTTTTTT.

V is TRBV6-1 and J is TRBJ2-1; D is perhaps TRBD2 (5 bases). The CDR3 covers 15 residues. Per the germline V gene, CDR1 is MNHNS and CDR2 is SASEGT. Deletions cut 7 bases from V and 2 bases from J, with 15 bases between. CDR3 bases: TGTGCCAGCATCAACCTAGCATACACCTACAATGAGCAGTTCTTC. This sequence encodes CASINLAYTYNEQFF.